This is a list of T cell receptor beta chains from one sample in a study of prognosis after radiotherapy for stage I lung cancer. From the multiplex PCR reads, TCRdb called clonotypes with MiXCR, one entry per CDR3 protein. This sample has roughly 25,000 distinct CDR3 sequences, with around 45% found just once. Sequenced material: PBMCs, taken before or after stereotactic body radiation therapy (not recorded which). Source of these receptors: a donor aged 50 or older with non-small cell lung cancer. Both conserved end residues are part of each CDR3. The D gene is left open where the match is weak. Expanded clones are given a class, and other clones once, few, many or no size at all.

j_gene,abundance,v_gene,d_gene,CDR3nt,CDR3aa
TRBJ2-3,many,TRBV9,NA,TGTGCCAGCAGCCCGGGGGGATTGGGGGGCTCAGATACGCAGTATTTT,CASSPGGLGGSDTQYF
TRBJ1-3,many,TRBV18,NA,TGTGCCAGCTCATCTAGAGGGACATCGGGGGGTAACACCATATATTTT,CASSSRGTSGGNTIYF
TRBJ2-1,many,TRBV7-2,TRBD2,TGTGCCAGCAGCTTAACTAGCGGGATCGATGAGCAGTTCTTC,CASSLTSGIDEQFF
TRBJ2-7,NA,TRBV20-1,TRBD1,TGCAGTGCCAGGGGGACATGGCCGATTTCCCCCTACGAGCAGTACTTC,CSARGTWPISPYEQYF
TRBJ2-1,NA,TRBV7-9,TRBD2,TGTGCCAGCAGCTTTCTTCTGGTCCGGGGGGGACGTTTTGGTGAGCAGTTCTTC,CASSFLLVRGGRFGEQFF
TRBJ2-2,NA,TRBV12-3/TRBV12-4,NA,TGTGCCAGCAGTCTCGGGGCGGGCTCGAGTGCGAACACCTGGGAGCTGTTTTTT,CASSLGAGSSANTWELFF
TRBJ1-1,NA,TRBV19,TRBD1,TGTGCCATTAGTTCGCCGGGACAGGGGGCGCGGGAAGCTTTCTTT,CAISSPGQGAREAFF
TRBJ2-3,NA,TRBV6-1,NA,TGTGCCAGCACCCCCATTAAAGACCTCCGGACTCTAACGCAGTATTTT,CASTPIKDLRTLTQYF
TRBJ2-1,NA,TRBV28,NA,TGTGGCAGCAGTAGGGTGTTAAATTATCAGTTCTTC,CGSSRVLNYQFF
TRBJ1-6,NA,TRBV9,NA,TGTGCCAGCAGCTGGGCCAATTCACCCCTCCACTTT,CASSWANSPLHF
TRBJ1-1,many,TRBV6-1,NA,TGTGCCAGCAGTAATCGACAGAACACTGAAGCTTTCTTT,CASSNRQNTEAFF
TRBJ2-5,many,TRBV11-3,NA,TGTGCCAGCAGCTTAGGTTTAGACACTTCCCAAGAGACCCAGTACTTC,CASSLGLDTSQETQYF
TRBJ2-5,NA,TRBV7-9,TRBD2,TGTGCCAGCAGCAAAGAGGGGACTAGCGGGACAGAGACCCAGTACTTC,CASSKEGTSGTETQYF
TRBJ2-5,many,TRBV11-3,NA,TGTGCCAGCAGCGCCCCCCCCCAAGAGACCCAGTACTTC,CASSAPPQETQYF
TRBJ2-3,many,TRBV5-1,TRBD2,TGCGCCAGCAGCTTGGAAAGCGGGAGTGGGGATACGCAGTATTTT,CASSLESGSGDTQYF
TRBJ2-7,NA,TRBV6-1,NA,TGTGCCAGCACCTTGGGACAACCCGTCTACGAGCAGTACTTC,CASTLGQPVYEQYF
TRBJ1-1,few,TRBV7-3,NA,TGTGCCAGCAGCCCTGACCCGGGTCAGGAAGCTTTCTTT,CASSPDPGQEAFF
TRBJ2-1,medium-sized,TRBV11-2,TRBD2,TGTGCCAGCAGCTTCAAGCGGGGGGAAATGTACAATGAGCAGTTCTTC,CASSFKRGEMYNEQFF
TRBJ2-3,NA,TRBV27,NA,TGTGCCAGCAGCTCCACTAGCACAGATACGCAGTATTTT,CASSSTSTDTQYF
TRBJ1-6,many,TRBV4-3,NA,TGCGCCAGCAGCCAAGAACCAGGGGCAAACTATAATTCACCCCTCCACTTT,CASSQEPGANYNSPLHF
TRBJ2-2,many,TRBV9,TRBD2,TGTGCCAGCAGCCCCCATGGGCGAGCGGGGGGTCCCGGGGAGCTGTTTTTT,CASSPHGRAGGPGELFF
TRBJ2-3,many,TRBV11-3,TRBD2,TGTGCCAGCAGCCGAAGCGGGGGGTTCACAGATACGCAGTATTTT,CASSRSGGFTDTQYF
TRBJ2-1,once,TRBV19,TRBD2,TGTGCCAGTAGTGTTATGCCAGCGGGGGCTCTAGTAAATGAGCAGTTCTTC,CASSVMPAGALVNEQFF
TRBJ2-7,NA,TRBV12-3/TRBV12-4,NA,TGTGCCACCGGGACCGGGACAAACTACGAGCAGTACTTC,CATGTGTNYEQYF
TRBJ1-6,once,TRBV4-1,NA,TGCGCCAGCAGCCCCGTTGGAATGGCTTCACCCCTCCACTTT,CASSPVGMASPLHF
TRBJ2-3,NA,TRBV9,NA,TGTGCCAGCAGTCGGTTCACAGATACGCAGTATTTT,CASSRFTDTQYF
TRBJ2-4,many,TRBV30,NA,TGTGCCTGGAGTTTCATTGACAGAGCCAAAAACATTCAGTACTTC,CAWSFIDRAKNIQYF
TRBJ2-2,NA,TRBV6-1,NA,TGTGCCAGCAAGCAGGCAGGGGACACCGGTGAGCTGTTTTTT,CASKQAGDTGELFF
TRBJ1-2,NA,TRBV19,TRBD1,TGTGCCAGTAGTTGGACAGGGGTCTTCTATGGCTACACCTTC,CASSWTGVFYGYTF
TRBJ1-2,NA,TRBV27,NA,TGTGCCAGCAGACCAATTTCGGCAGGGGAGGGCTATTGCTACACCTTC,CASRPISAGEGYCYTF
TRBJ2-1,NA,TRBV7-6,NA,TGTGCCAGCATCCCGACGGTTGGGAGTGAGCAGTTCTTC,CASIPTVGSEQFF
TRBJ2-2,medium-sized,TRBV27,TRBD2,TGTGCCAGCAGTCCGCTAGCGGGAGATAACACCGGGGAGCTGTTTTTT,CASSPLAGDNTGELFF
TRBJ2-7,NA,TRBV6-1,TRBD2,TGTGCCAGCAGGCCTAGCGGGGGTTACAACGAGCAGTACTTC,CASRPSGGYNEQYF
TRBJ2-3,many,TRBV19,TRBD1,TGTGCCAGTAGTACCGCACAGGGGTATAGCACAGATACGCAGTATTTT,CASSTAQGYSTDTQYF
TRBJ2-6,once,TRBV11-2,NA,TGTGCCAGCAGCACACCCCTAGAGCTCTCTGGGGCCAACGTCCTGACTTTC,CASSTPLELSGANVLTF
TRBJ2-3,many,TRBV7-3,NA,TGTGCCAGCAGCCCCCAAACACTGGGCCCCCCCGATACGCAGTATTTT,CASSPQTLGPPDTQYF
TRBJ1-6,once,TRBV19,NA,TGTGTCAGTAGACCTCGGGGTGGGTATAATTCACCCCTCCACTTT,CVSRPRGGYNSPLHF
TRBJ1-6,NA,TRBV20-1,TRBD1,TGCAGTGCTAGGGATGAAGGGACAGCGTGGAATTCACCCCTCCACTTT,CSARDEGTAWNSPLHF
TRBJ1-2,medium-sized,TRBV19,NA,TGTGCCAGTAGTCCGAGGACTATGAATGGCTACACCTTC,CASSPRTMNGYTF
TRBJ1-1,many,TRBV3-1,TRBD1,TGTGCCAGCAGTCCAGACTTGACAGGGGTGAACACTGAAGCTTTCTTT,CASSPDLTGVNTEAFF
TRBJ1-6,medium-sized,TRBV20-1,TRBD1,TGCAGTGCTAGAACAGGACAGGCACATAATTCACCCCTCCACTTT,CSARTGQAHNSPLHF
TRBJ1-4,NA,TRBV7-8,TRBD1,TGTGCCAGCAGTTCTTTACAGGGGGCTGGTGAAAAACTGTTTTTT,CASSSLQGAGEKLFF
TRBJ2-2,medium-sized,TRBV27,NA,TGTGCCAGCAGTTCGTATCAGGGGTTGCGGGCCGGGGAGCTGTTTTTT,CASSSYQGLRAGELFF
TRBJ2-7,many,TRBV9,TRBD1,TGTGCCAGCAGCCCCAGACAGGGTGGGGAGCAGTACTTC,CASSPRQGGEQYF
TRBJ1-6,NA,TRBV7-2,TRBD1,TGTGCCAGCAGCGAACAGGGGGCTCTAAATTCACCCCTCCACTTT,CASSEQGALNSPLHF
TRBJ2-2,NA,TRBV24-1,NA,TGTGCCACCAGTGATATTGACAGGGGGCTTTGTAGCGGGAGTAAGAACACCGGGGAGCCGTTTTTT,CATSDIDRGLCSGSKNTGEPFF
TRBJ2-7,NA,TRBV6-2/TRBV6-3,TRBD2,TGTGCCAGCAGTTACGGACTAGCGGGAGACTACGAGCAGTACTTC,CASSYGLAGDYEQYF
TRBJ2-3,many,TRBV5-6,NA,TGTGCCAGCAGCCGTCGAACAGGGGGGGCAGATACGCAGTATTTT,CASSRRTGGADTQYF
TRBJ2-5,NA,TRBV6-2/TRBV6-3,NA,TGTGCCAGCAGTTATTGTGGGCTAGATATGGAGACCCAGTACTTC,CASSYCGLDMETQYF
TRBJ2-2,NA,TRBV7-2,NA,TGTGCCAGCAGCAAAATCTTAGGACGACTTACCGGGGAGCTGTTTTTT,CASSKILGRLTGELFF
TRBJ1-4,many,TRBV7-8,NA,TGTGCCAGCAGCTTAGGAGGGGGGGGGTTTGAAAAACTGTTTTTT,CASSLGGGGFEKLFF
TRBJ1-3,many,TRBV5-4,TRBD1,TGTGCCAGCAGCCCGGACAGGGGCCGAAACTCTGGAAACACCATATATTTT,CASSPDRGRNSGNTIYF
TRBJ2-3,NA,TRBV6-1,NA,TGTGCCAGCAGGACTCCAGACTCAGGGGCCCTACTCACAGATACGCAGTATTTT,CASRTPDSGALLTDTQYF
TRBJ2-3,many,TRBV20-1,NA,TGCAGTGCTAGAAGCCTAGCGATCACCACAGATACGCAGTATTTT,CSARSLAITTDTQYF
TRBJ2-7,NA,TRBV20-1,NA,TGCAGTGCTAGGGGACGGGTGCGTTACGAGCAGTACTTC,CSARGRVRYEQYF
TRBJ1-1,NA,TRBV9,NA,TGTGCCAGCAGCGCCCAAATGGGAGTTACTGAATCTTTCTTT,CASSAQMGVTESFF